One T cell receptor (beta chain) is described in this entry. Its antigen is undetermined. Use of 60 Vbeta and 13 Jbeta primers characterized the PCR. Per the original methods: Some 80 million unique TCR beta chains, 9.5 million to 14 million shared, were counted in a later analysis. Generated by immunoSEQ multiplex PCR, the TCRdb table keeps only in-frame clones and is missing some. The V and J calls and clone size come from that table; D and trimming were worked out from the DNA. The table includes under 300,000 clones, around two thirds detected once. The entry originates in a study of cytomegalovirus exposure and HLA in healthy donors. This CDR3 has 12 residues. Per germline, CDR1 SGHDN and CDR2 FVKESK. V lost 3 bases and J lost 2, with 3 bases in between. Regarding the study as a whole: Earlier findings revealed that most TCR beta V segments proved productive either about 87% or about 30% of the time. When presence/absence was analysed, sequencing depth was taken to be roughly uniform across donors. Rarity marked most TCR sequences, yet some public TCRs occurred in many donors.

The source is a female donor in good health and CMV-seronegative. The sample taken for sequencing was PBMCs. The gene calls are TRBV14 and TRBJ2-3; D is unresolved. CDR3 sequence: CASSHLTDTQYF. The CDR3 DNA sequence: TGTGCCAGCAGCCACCTCACAGATACGCAGTATTTT.